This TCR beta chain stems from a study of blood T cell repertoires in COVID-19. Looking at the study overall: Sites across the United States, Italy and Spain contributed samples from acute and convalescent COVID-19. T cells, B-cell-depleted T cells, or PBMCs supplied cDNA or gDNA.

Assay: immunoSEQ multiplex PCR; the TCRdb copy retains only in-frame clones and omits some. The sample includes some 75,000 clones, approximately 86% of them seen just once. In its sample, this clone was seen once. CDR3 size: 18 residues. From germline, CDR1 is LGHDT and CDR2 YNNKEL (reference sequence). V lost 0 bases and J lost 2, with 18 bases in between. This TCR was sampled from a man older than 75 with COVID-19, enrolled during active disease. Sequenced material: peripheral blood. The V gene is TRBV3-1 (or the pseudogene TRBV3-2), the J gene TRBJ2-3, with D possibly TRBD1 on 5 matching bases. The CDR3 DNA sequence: TGTGCCAGCAGCCAAGAGAATTCAGACAGAACTTACACAGATACGCAGTATTTT. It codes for CASSQENSDRTYTDTQYF.